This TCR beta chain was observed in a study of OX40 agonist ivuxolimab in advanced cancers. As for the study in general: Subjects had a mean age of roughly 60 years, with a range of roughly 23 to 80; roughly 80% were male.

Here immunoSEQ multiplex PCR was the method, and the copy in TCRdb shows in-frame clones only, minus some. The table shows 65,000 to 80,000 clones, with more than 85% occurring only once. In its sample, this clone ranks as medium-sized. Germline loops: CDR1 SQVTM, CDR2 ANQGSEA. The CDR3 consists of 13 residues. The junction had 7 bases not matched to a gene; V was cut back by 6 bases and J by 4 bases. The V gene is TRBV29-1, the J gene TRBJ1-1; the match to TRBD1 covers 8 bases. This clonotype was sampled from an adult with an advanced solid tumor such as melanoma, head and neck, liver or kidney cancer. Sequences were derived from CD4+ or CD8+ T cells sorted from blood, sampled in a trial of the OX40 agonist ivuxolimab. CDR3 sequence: CSVLGQGTTEAFF. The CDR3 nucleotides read TGCAGCGTCCTCGGACAGGGAACCACTGAAGCTTTCTTT.